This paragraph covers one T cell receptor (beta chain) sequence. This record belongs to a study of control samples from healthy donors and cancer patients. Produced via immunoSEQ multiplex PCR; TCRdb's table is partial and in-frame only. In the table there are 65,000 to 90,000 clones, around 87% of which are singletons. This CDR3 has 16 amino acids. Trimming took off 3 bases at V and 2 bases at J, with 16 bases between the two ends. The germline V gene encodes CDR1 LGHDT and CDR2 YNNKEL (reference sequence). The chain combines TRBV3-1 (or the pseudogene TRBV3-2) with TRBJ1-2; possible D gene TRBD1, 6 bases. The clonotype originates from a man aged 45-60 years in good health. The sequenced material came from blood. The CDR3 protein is CASSQEVEQGNYGYTF. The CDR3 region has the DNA TGTGCCAGCAGCCAGGAAGTAGAACAGGGAAACTATGGCTACACCTTC.